The T cell receptor (beta chain) under discussion was sequenced for a study of a mutant IDH1 vaccine in newly diagnosed glioma. Study-level information: Standard pretreatment was either radiotherapy, temozolomide, or, for most, radiochemotherapy with temozolomide.

This clone has just a few counts. Its antigen is still unknown. Between the trimmed V and J ends, which lost 1 base and 3 bases, there was a span of 9 bases. CDR1 and CDR2 from the germline V gene are SQVTM and ANQGSEA. This CDR3 comprises 13 residues. Profiled with immunoSEQ multiplex PCR; TCRdb holds only in-frame clones, not every one. The table lists 35,000 or so clones, 80% of them singletons. Time point in this sample: week 11, during vaccination. One vaccine dose held 300 ug of mutant IDH1 20-mer peptide and came with topical imiquimod. New WHO grade 3 or 4 astrocytomas that were IDH1-mutant and ATRX-lost occurred in the donors.

The rearrangement links TRBV29-1 to TRBJ1-1; D is possibly TRBD1 (5 bases). The sequenced sample was peripheral blood mononuclear cells (PBMCs), obtained from a glioma patient whose treatment included an IDH1 peptide vaccine. This TCR was recovered from a woman aged 25 to 39 with glioma. Some clones in this sample may be carry-over from other donors' samples. This CDR3 reads CSVEAQGHTEAFF. CDR3 DNA sequence: TGCAGCGTTGAAGCGCAGGGACACACTGAAGCTTTCTTT.